What follows describes a single T cell receptor (beta chain). Assay: immunoSEQ multiplex PCR; the TCRdb copy retains only in-frame clones and omits some. The profile covers tens of thousands of clones, with about 68% appearing a single time and about 5.7% taken by the ten largest. The V and J ends lost 2 bases and 3 bases, in that order; junction bases with no gene match: 5. The CDR3 runs 15 residues. Germline V gene lookup returns CDR1 SGHRS and CDR2 YFSETQ. These data originate in a study of blood T cell repertoires in COVID-19. About the research overall: Some COVID-19 samples were acute and others convalescent; all came from the United States, Italy and Spain.

Source material: peripheral blood. The sequence came from a man aged 45-65 years with active or convalescent COVID-19. The gene calls are TRBV5-1 and TRBJ2-5, with 9 nucleotides matching TRBD1. The CDR3 reads CASSFLTGGEETQYF. Here the CDR3 DNA reads TGCGCCAGCAGCTTCCTGACAGGGGGGGAAGAGACCCAGTACTTC. Based on the CDR3 plus reference TRBV5-1 and TRBJ2-5, the full variable domain is KAGVTQTPRYLIKTRGQQVTLSCSPISGHRSVSWYQQTPGQGLQFLFEYFSETQRNKGNFPGRFSGRQFSNSRSEMNVSTLELGDSALYLCASSFLTGGEETQYFGPGTRLLVL.